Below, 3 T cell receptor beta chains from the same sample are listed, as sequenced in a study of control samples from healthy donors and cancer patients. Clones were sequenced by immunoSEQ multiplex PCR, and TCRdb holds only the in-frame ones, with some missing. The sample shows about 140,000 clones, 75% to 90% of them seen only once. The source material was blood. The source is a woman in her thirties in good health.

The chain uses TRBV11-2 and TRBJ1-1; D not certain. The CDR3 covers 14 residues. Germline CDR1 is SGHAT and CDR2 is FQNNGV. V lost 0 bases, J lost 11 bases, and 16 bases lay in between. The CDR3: CASSLDRAGRAAFF. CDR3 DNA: TGTGCCAGCAGCTTAGATCGGGCGGGGAGGGCGGCTTTCTTT. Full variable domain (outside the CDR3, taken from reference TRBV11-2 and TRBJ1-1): EAGVAQSPRYKIIEKRQSVAFWCNPISGHATLYWYQQILGQGPKLLIQFQNNGVVDDSQLPKDRFSAERLKGVDSTLKIQPAKLEDSAVYLCASSLDRAGRAAFFGQGTRLTVV.

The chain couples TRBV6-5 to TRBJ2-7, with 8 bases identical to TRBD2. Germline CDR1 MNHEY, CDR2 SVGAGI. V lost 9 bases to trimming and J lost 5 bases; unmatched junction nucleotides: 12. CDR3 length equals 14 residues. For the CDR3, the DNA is TGTGCCAGTACCGGGACTAGAGGTTTAGACGAGCAGTACTTC. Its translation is CASTGTRGLDEQYF.

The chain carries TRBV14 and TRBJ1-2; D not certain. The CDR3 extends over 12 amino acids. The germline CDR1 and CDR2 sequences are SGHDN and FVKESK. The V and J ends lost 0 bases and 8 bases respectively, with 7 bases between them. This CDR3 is CASSQDYRGYTF. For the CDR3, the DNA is TGTGCCAGCAGCCAAGATTATCGGGGCTACACCTTC.